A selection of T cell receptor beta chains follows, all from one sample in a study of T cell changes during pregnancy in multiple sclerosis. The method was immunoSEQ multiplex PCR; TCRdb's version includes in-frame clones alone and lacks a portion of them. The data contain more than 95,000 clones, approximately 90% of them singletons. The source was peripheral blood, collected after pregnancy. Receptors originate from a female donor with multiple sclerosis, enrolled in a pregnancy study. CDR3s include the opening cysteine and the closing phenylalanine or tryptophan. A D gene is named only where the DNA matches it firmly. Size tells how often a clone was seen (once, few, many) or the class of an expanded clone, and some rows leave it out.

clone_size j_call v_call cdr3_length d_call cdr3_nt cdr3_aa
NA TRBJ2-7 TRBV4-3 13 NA TGCGCCAGCAGCCAAGCGCGAGGCTACGAGCAGTACTTC CASSQARGYEQYF
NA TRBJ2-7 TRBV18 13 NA TGTGCCAGCTCACCCTCCGGGGTTTACGAGCAGTACTTC CASSPSGVYEQYF
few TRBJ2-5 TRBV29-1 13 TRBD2 TGCAGCGCATATCTACTAGCGGGGGAGACCCAGTACTTC CSAYLLAGETQYF
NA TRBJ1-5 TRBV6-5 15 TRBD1 TGTGCCAGCCAGCGGTGGACAGGGAGTAATCAGCCCCAGCATTTT CASQRWTGSNQPQHF
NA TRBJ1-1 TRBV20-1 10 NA TGCAGTGCGTGGGACACGGGAGCTTTCTTT CSAWDTGAFF
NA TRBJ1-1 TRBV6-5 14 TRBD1 TGTGCCAGCAGTCACCTGACAGGGGAGACTGAAGCTTTCTTT CASSHLTGETEAFF
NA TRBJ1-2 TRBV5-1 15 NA TGCGCCAGCAGCTTGGCCGTCGGGGCTAACTATGGCTACACCTTC CASSLAVGANYGYTF
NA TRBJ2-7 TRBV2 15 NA TGTGCCAGCAGCGACGGGTACCGTTCCTCCTACGAGCAGTACTTC CASSDGYRSSYEQYF
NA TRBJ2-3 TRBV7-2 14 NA TGTGCCAGCAGCTTACAGGGGCCGGCAGATACGCAGTATTTT CASSLQGPADTQYF
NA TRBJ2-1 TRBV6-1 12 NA TGTGCCAGCAATGGGGCCTCCAATGAGCAGTTCTTC CASNGASNEQFF
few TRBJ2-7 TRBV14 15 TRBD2 TGTGCCAGCAGCCAAGTGCAAGCGGGAGGTCGCGAGCAGTACTTC CASSQVQAGGREQYF
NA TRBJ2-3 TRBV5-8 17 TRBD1 TGTGCCAGCAGCTCAGGACAGGGTGCGTGGGGGGCAGATACGCAGTATTTT CASSSGQGAWGADTQYF
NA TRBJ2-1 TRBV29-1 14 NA TGCAGCGTTGTTTCGGCTAGCGTATACAATGAGCAGTTCTTC CSVVSASVYNEQFF
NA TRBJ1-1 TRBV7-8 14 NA TGTGCCAGCAGCCCCATGACAGTGAACACTGAAGCTTTCTTT CASSPMTVNTEAFF
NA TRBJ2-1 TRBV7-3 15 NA TGTGCCAGCAGCTTACTCGGGACTCCCTCCTCCGAGCAGTTCTTC CASSLLGTPSSEQFF
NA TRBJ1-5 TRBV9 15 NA TGTGCCAGCAGCGTAAACCCGAGGATGGATCAGCCCCAGCATTTT CASSVNPRMDQPQHF
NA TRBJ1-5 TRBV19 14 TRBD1 TGTGCCAGTAGTATAGATCAGGGGGACCAGCCCCAGCATTTT CASSIDQGDQPQHF
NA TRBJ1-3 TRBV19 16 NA TGTGCCAGTACCAATCTTTTAACGGAGGACGGAAACACCATATATTTT CASTNLLTEDGNTIYF
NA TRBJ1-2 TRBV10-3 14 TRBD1 TGTGCCATCAGTAGAACGGGACAGGACTATGGCTACACCTTC CAISRTGQDYGYTF
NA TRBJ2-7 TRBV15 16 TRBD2 TGTGCCACCAGCCATCCCGGGGGGGGGAAAACCTACGAGCAGTACTTC CATSHPGGGKTYEQYF
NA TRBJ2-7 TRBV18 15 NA TGTGCCAGCTCACCAAAGGAGCCAGGGACCTACGAGCAGTACTTC CASSPKEPGTYEQYF
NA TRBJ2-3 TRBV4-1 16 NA TGCGCCAGCAGCCCCCAGAACAGGGCCGGCGCAGATACGCAGTATTTT CASSPQNRAGADTQYF